These 21 T cell receptor beta chains came from one sample sequenced in a study of cytomegalovirus exposure and HLA in healthy donors. 13 Jbeta primers and 60 Vbeta primers were used for the PCR. The assay was immunoSEQ multiplex PCR, and TCRdb's table has in-frame clones only and misses some. The table lists roughly 150,000 clones, approximately 80% of them singletons. What was sequenced was PBMCs. The receptors here all came from a man aged 35 to 55 in good health and CMV-seronegative.

This clone showed up just a few times. CDR3: CASSKARWQGVYEQYF. The CDR3 nucleotides read TGTGCCAGCAGCAAAGCAAGATGGCAGGGGGTCTACGAGCAGTACTTC. The V gene is TRBV21-1, the J gene TRBJ2-7; the D call in the table, TRBD1, was not verified against the DNA. TRBV21-1 is a pseudogene. The CDR3 covers 16 residues.

This clone was recorded once. The J gene is TRBJ2-3, the V gene TRBV7-3, with D possibly TRBD1 on 6 matching bases. Trimming cost V 1 base and J 4 bases, with 15 bases left between them. The CDR3 is 16 residues long. Germline V gene sequence: CDR1 SGHTA, CDR2 FQGTGA. The CDR3 nucleotides read TGTGCCAGCAGCTTAAGCAGCCAGGGGAGCGCAGATACGCAGTATTTT. It encodes CASSLSSQGSADTQYF. Supplemented by reference TRBV7-3 and TRBJ2-3, the full variable domain reads GAGVSQTPSNKVTEKGKYVELRCDPISGHTALYWYRQSLGQGPEFLIYFQGTGAADDSGLPNDRFFAVRPEGSVSTLKIQRTERGDSAVYLCASSLSSQGSADTQYFGPGTRLTVL.

The gene calls are TRBV29-1 and TRBJ2-1; the D gene is possibly TRBD1 (6 bases). V lost 6 bases to trimming and J lost 6 bases, with 15 bases between them. The CDR3 has 13 amino acids. CDR1 and CDR2 from the germline V gene are SQVTM and ANQGSEA. In DNA form, the CDR3 reads TGCAGCGTCTTCACAGGGTTCGGCAATGAGCAGTTCTTC. It yields the protein CSVFTGFGNEQFF.

In this sample, this clone turned up a few times. The V gene is TRBV9, the J gene TRBJ1-4; D might be TRBD1 (6 bases). V gave up 4 bases and J gave up 7 bases, with 14 bases separating them. CDR3 size: 14 residues. CDR1 and CDR2 from the germline V gene are SGDLS and YYNGEE. The CDR3 loop is CASSIEGGGEKLFF. The CDR3 nucleotides are TGTGCCAGCAGCATCGAGGGGGGGGGTGAAAAACTGTTTTTT.

The chain uses TRBV30 and TRBJ1-2; 8 nucleotides agree with TRBD1. Germline trimming cut 2 bases from V and 8 bases from J; bases unmatched to any gene: 10. This CDR3 has 14 residues. The germline CDR1 and CDR2 sequences are GTSNPN and SVGIG (reference sequence). The CDR3 reads CAWSTQTGVLGYTF. As DNA, the CDR3 is TGTGCCTGGAGTACACAGACAGGGGTCTTGGGCTACACCTTC.

The J gene is TRBJ2-7, the V gene TRBV27, with 10 nucleotides matching TRBD2. CDR3 length: 15 amino acids. V trimming: 2 bases; J trimming: 9 bases; junction bases outside the gene matches: 10. Germline V gene sequence: CDR1 MNHEY, CDR2 SMNVEV (reference sequence). CDR3 in DNA: TGTGCCAGCAGTTTAATCAGCGGGAGGGCCAGTCGGCAGTACTTC. Amino acid sequence: CASSLISGRASRQYF.

V and J are TRBV27 and TRBJ2-7; 11 bases line up with TRBD2. The CDR3 is made up of 14 amino acids. The ends lost 6 bases at V and 2 bases at J; junction bases unmatched: 3. Germline CDR1 reads MNHEY; CDR2 reads SMNVEV (reference sequence). The CDR3 protein is CASRIAGGPYEQYF. CDR3 nucleotides: TGTGCCAGCAGGATAGCGGGAGGGCCCTACGAGCAGTACTTC.

This rearrangement joins TRBV7-9 to TRBJ2-3, with TRBD2 matching over 10 bases. CDR3 length: 15 amino acids. Germline V gene sequence: CDR1 SEHNR, CDR2 FQNEAQ (reference sequence). Trimming cost V 7 bases and J 0 bases; bases outside gene matches: 4. The CDR3 reads CASTPAGGSTDTQYF. The DNA for the CDR3 is TGTGCCAGCACACCAGCGGGAGGGAGCACAGATACGCAGTATTTT.

In its sample, this clone was seen a few times. J is TRBJ1-1 and V is TRBV18; the D gene is possibly TRBD1 (6 bases). V was clipped by 3 bases and J by 1 base, with 18 bases between them. The CDR3 contains 17 residues. Germline V gene data show CDR1 as KGHSH and CDR2 as LQKENI. Here the CDR3 reads CASSPYIQGSGNTEAFF. CDR3 coding DNA: TGTGCCAGCTCACCCTATATACAGGGCTCTGGGAACACTGAAGCTTTCTTT.

V and J are TRBV30 and TRBJ2-3; tentatively, D is TRBD2 (5 bases). There are 11 residues in the CDR3. Trimming took off 6 bases at V and 4 bases at J, with 8 bases between the two ends. Germline CDR1 reads GTSNPN; CDR2 reads SVGIG (reference sequence). The CDR3 is CACTAADTQYF. Written as DNA, the CDR3 is TGTGCCTGCACAGCGGCAGATACGCAGTATTTT.

The chain couples TRBV28 to TRBJ1-5, with TRBD1 as a possible D gene (6 bases). This CDR3 has 14 amino acids. The germline V gene has CDR1 MDHEN and CDR2 SYDVKM. Trimming left V 2 bases short and J 4 bases short, with 9 bases between. CDR3 in amino acids: CASSLEGGNQPQHF. CDR3 DNA sequence: TGTGCCAGCAGTTTAGAGGGGGGGAATCAGCCCCAGCATTTT.

This chain links TRBV6-5 with TRBJ2-7; TRBD1 aligns across 9 bases. Germline V gives CDR1 MNHEY, CDR2 SVGAGI. The trim removed 2 bases at V and 4 bases at J, leaving 6 bases unmatched. CDR3 length: 15 residues. Here the CDR3 DNA reads TGTGCCAGCAGTTACGCCGGGACAGGGAGGTACGAGCAGTACTTC. Encoded protein: CASSYAGTGRYEQYF.

The V gene is TRBV6-5, the J gene TRBJ1-1; TRBD1 agrees at 10 bases. This CDR3 is 12 amino acids long. The V and J ends lost 5 bases and 10 bases, in that order; junction bases with no gene match: 4. Germline loops: CDR1 MNHEY, CDR2 SVGAGI. The CDR3, as DNA: TGTGCCAGCAGTCATGGACAGGGGGGAGCTTTCTTT. Protein: CASSHGQGGAFF.

A single count supports this clone. The CDR3, as DNA: TGTGCCAGTAGTCCGCAGACAGGGGTCCAGCCCCAGCATTTT. Its protein is CASSPQTGVQPQHF. V and J are TRBV19 and TRBJ1-5, with 8 bases that match TRBD1. The germline CDR1 and CDR2 sequences are LNHDA and SQIVND (reference sequence). After removal of 5 bases from V and 7 bases from J, the junction contained 7 bases not matched to a gene. CDR3 length: 14 residues.

The rearrangement uses TRBV29-1 and TRBJ2-2; the match to TRBD1 covers 10 bases. Germline CDR1 is SQVTM and CDR2 is ANQGSEA. The CDR3 is 14 amino acids. V was clipped by 8 bases and J by 5 bases; unmatched bases: 8. The CDR3: CSMRQGAGTGELFF. CDR3 sequence (DNA): TGCAGCATGAGACAGGGGGCGGGGACCGGGGAGCTGTTTTTT.

V and J are TRBV27 and TRBJ2-7; D possibly corresponds to TRBD2 (5 bases). The CDR3 is made up of 13 amino acids. Germline V CDR1 and CDR2: MNHEY, SMNVEV (reference sequence). Trimming pared 5 bases from V and 3 bases from J, leaving 11 bases between. The DNA for the CDR3 is TGTGCCAGCAGTCGGGGTGGTAGCTACGAGCAGTACTTC. Translating it yields CASSRGGSYEQYF.

The chain's CDR3 is CASSYGGAFF. The CDR3 DNA sequence: TGTGCCAGCAGTTACGGGGGGGCTTTCTTT. The V call is TRBV6-6, the J call TRBJ1-1; the D gene is possibly TRBD1 (5 bases). In germline, CDR1 is MNHNY, CDR2 SVGAGI (reference sequence). Trimming pared 2 bases from V and 11 bases from J, leaving 6 bases between. There are 10 residues in the CDR3.

The V gene is TRBV23-1, the J gene TRBJ2-7; D not resolved. Being an ORF, TRBV23-1 has a function that is uncertain. V was pared by 9 bases and J by 6 bases, with 12 bases between. This CDR3 spans 11 amino acids. This CDR3 reads CARPKAAEQYF. The DNA for the CDR3 is TGCGCCAGACCAAAGGCGGCCGAGCAGTACTTC.

This clone was observed a few times. The V and J genes are TRBV6-5 and TRBJ2-7; 12 bases fit TRBD2. The CDR3 totals 16 residues. The germline CDR1 and CDR2 sequences are MNHEY and SVGAGI. The V gene end was trimmed by 0 bases and the J gene end by 4 bases; junction bases not matched to a gene: 4. CDR3 in DNA: TGTGCCAGCAGTTACTCGCTAGCGGGGGGGCGATACGAGCAGTACTTC. It is translated as CASSYSLAGGRYEQYF.

J is TRBJ2-1 and V is TRBV18; D is perhaps TRBD2 (6 bases). The CDR3 consists of 15 residues. Trimming shortened V by 3 bases and J by 1 base, and 10 bases separated the two germline ends. The germline V gene has CDR1 KGHSH and CDR2 LQKENI. CDR3 region: CASSPSRESYNEQFF. CDR3 nucleotide sequence: TGTGCCAGCTCACCTAGCCGGGAGTCCTACAATGAGCAGTTCTTC.

The CDR3 region is CASRGYANTGELFF. DNA of the CDR3: TGTGCCAGCCGGGGTTACGCGAACACCGGGGAGCTGTTTTTT. The genes are TRBV27 and TRBJ2-2; D is possibly TRBD2 (5 bases). CDR3 length: 14 amino acids. Germline V gene sequence: CDR1 MNHEY, CDR2 SMNVEV (reference sequence). V lost 8 bases, J lost 0 bases, and 10 bases lay in between.